This T cell receptor (beta chain) was profiled in a study of blood T cell repertoires in COVID-19. The CDR3 is 15 residues long. The germline V gene encodes CDR1 SGHVS and CDR2 FQNEAQ. The protocol was immunoSEQ multiplex PCR, while the TCRdb copy is restricted to in-frame clones and leaves out a portion. The repertoire holds approximately 230,000 clones, with over 75% as singletons. On this clone itself: One junction end disagrees with the germline gene, perhaps due to a read error.

The chain is built from TRBV7-8 and TRBJ2-6; 11 bases line up with TRBD1. This TCR came from a woman aged 40 to 50 who had recovered from COVID-19. Specimen: peripheral blood. The CDR3, as DNA: TGTGCCAGCAGCTGGGGCGGGACAGGGGGCAACGTCCTGACTTTC. Amino acids: CASSWGGTGGNVLTF.